Shown below are 5 T cell receptor beta chains from a single sample sequenced in a study of T-cell reconstitution after alpha-beta-depleted transplantation in children. Unique molecular identifiers tagged the TCRbeta library. TCRdb recomputed calls from the PCR reads with MiXCR, one row per CDR3 protein. The data contain some 240,000 distinct CDR3 sequences, approximately 9.7% of them singletons. Here the sequenced sample was PBMCs from the stem cell graft donor, taken from the stem cell graft. The receptor set was obtained from a human donor who donated a stem cell graft to a child with SCID.

In its sample, this clonotype was seen a few times. The chain uses TRBV5-1 and TRBJ2-7, with a tentative D call TRBD1 (6 bases). Germline V gene sequence: CDR1 SGHRS, CDR2 YFSETQ. Trimming took off 7 bases at V and 7 bases at J, with 18 bases between the two ends. The CDR3 sequence is 13 residues long. CDR3 DNA sequence: TGCGCCAGCGGATCGCCGGGACAAGGGGAGCAGTACTTC. Translated: CASGSPGQGEQYF.

A few counts support this clonotype. This chain links TRBV6-1 with TRBJ2-7; D gene unclear. The germline V gene encodes CDR1 MNHNS and CDR2 SASEGT. This CDR3 spans 14 amino acids. The V and J ends lost 6 bases and 5 bases respectively, with 17 bases between them. CDR3 protein: CASRGWAGSDEQYF. DNA of the CDR3: TGTGCCAGCAGGGGATGGGCAGGATCCGACGAGCAGTACTTC.

This clonotype was detected many times. The chain combines TRBV4-3 with TRBJ2-7; tentative D call: TRBD1 (6 bases). Germline CDR1 reads LGHNA; CDR2 reads YSLEER. V lost 4 bases and J 4 bases, leaving 11 bases between the germline ends. The CDR3 sequence is 13 residues long. DNA of the CDR3: TGCGCCAGCAGCCGGGACACCCTATACGAGCAGTACTTC. Its translation is CASSRDTLYEQYF.

A word on this clonotype: Being one base from a much bigger clone, this may be a read error. The gene calls are TRBV11-2 and TRBJ2-6; D could derive from TRBD1 or TRBD2 (5 bases each). Per the germline V gene, CDR1 is SGHAT and CDR2 is FQNNGV. The CDR3 extends over 17 amino acids. Trimming cost V 6 bases and J 0 bases, with 15 bases left between them. CDR3 nucleotide sequence: TGTGCCAGCAGGGCCCGACGGGGCAGCTCTGGGGCCAACGTCCTGACTTTC. This translates into CASRARRGSSGANVLTF.

This clonotype has a count of ten or more. This rearrangement joins TRBV5-1 to TRBJ2-5, with D perhaps TRBD2 (6 bases). V lost 3 bases and J lost 2, with 14 bases in between. The CDR3 runs to 15 residues. Germline assignment: CDR1 SGHRS and CDR2 YFSETQ. The chain's CDR3 is CASSYGTGLQETQYF. DNA of the CDR3: TGCGCCAGCAGCTACGGGACGGGACTTCAAGAGACCCAGTACTTC.